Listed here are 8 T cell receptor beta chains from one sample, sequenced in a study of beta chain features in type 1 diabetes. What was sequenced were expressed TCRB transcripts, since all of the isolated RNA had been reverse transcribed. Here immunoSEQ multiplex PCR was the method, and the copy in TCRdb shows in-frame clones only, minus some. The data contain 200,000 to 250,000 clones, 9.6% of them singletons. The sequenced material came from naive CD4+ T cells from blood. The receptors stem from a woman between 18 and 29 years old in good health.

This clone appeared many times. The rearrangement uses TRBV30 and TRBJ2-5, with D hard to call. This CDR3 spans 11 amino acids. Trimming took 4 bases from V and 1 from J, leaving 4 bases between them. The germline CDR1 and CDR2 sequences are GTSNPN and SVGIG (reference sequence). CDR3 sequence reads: CAWTVQETQYF. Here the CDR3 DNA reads TGTGCCTGGACAGTCCAAGAGACCCAGTACTTC.

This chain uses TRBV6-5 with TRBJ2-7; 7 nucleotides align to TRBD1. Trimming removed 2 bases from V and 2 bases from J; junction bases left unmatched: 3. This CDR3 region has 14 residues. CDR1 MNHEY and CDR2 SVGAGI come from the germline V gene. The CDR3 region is CASSYPGQPYEQYF. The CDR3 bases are TGTGCCAGCAGTTACCCGGGACAGCCCTACGAGCAGTACTTC.

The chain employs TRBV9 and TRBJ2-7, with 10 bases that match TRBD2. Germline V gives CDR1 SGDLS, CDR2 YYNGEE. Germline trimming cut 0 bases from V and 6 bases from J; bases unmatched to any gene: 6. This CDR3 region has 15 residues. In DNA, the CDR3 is TGTGCCAGCAGCGTAGCTAGCGGGAGTAGTTCCGAGCAGTACTTC. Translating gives CASSVASGSSSEQYF.

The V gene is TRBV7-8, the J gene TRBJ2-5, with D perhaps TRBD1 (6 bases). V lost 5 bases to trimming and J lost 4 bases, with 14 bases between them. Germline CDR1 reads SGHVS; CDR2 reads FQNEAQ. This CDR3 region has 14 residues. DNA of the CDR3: TGTGCCAGCAGCCACGGCCCCAGGGGAGAGACCCAGTACTTC. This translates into CASSHGPRGETQYF.

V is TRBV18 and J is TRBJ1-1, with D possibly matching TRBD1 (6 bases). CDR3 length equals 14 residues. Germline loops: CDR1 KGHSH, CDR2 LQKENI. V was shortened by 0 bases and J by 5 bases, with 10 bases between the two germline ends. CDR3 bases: TGTGCCAGCTCACCACCGGGGGCGAGAACTGAAGCTTTCTTT. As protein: CASSPPGARTEAFF.

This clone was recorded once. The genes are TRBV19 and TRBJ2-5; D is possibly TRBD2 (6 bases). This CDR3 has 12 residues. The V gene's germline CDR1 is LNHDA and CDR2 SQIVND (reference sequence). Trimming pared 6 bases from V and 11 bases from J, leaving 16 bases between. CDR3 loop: CASSSEGGEQYF. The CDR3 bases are TGTGCCAGTAGCTCCGAGGGAGGAGAGCAGTACTTC.

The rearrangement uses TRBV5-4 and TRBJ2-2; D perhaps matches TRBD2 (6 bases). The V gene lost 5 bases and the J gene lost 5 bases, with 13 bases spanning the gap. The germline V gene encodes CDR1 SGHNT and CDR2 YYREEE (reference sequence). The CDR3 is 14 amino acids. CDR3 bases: TGTGCCAGCAGTTCCCCTCGGGGGACCGGGGAGCTGTTTTTT. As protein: CASSSPRGTGELFF.

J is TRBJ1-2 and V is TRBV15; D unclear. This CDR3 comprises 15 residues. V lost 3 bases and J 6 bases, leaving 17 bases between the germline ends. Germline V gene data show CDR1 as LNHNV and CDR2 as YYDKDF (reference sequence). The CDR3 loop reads CATSSRLGTADGYTF. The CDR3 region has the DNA TGTGCCACCAGCAGCCGTTTAGGTACAGCCGATGGCTACACCTTC.